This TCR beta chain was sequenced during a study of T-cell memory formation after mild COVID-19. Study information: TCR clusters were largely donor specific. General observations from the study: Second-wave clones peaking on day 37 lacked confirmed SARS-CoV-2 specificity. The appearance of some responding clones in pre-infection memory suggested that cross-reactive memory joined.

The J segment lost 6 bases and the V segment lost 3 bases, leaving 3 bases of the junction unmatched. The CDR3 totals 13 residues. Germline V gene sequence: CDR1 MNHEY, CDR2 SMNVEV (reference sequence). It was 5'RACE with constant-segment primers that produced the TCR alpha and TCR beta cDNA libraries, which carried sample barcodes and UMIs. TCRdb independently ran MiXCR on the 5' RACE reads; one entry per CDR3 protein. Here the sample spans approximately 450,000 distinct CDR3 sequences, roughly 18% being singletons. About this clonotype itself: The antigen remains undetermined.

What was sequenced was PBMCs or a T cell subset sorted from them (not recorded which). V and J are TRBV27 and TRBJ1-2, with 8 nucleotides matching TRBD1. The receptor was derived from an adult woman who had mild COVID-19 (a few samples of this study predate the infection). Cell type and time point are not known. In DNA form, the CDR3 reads TGTGCCAGCAGTTTCGGACAGGGTAATGGCTACACCTTC. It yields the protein CASSFGQGNGYTF.